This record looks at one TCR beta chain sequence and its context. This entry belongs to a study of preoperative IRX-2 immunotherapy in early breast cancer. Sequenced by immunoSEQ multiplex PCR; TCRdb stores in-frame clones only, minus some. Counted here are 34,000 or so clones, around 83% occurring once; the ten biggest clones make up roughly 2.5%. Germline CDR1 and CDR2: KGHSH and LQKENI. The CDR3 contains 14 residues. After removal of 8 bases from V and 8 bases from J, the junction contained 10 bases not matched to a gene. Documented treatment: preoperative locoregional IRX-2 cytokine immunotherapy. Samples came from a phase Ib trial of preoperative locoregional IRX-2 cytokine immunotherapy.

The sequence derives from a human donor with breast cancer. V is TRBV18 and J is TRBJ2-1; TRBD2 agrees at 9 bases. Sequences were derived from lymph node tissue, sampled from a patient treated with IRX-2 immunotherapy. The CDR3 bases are TGTGCCAGCGAGCGGGGGGCGATGGGCCATGAGCAGTTCTTC. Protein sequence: CASERGAMGHEQFF.